The rows below give T cell receptor beta chains drawn from one sample of a study of shared clonotypes between healthy human individuals. Produced via immunoSEQ multiplex PCR; TCRdb's table is partial and in-frame only. There are around 1,000,000 clones in the sample; roughly 80% occur only once, and about 0.89% lies in the top ten. The sample taken for sequencing was memory CD4+ T cells from PBMCs. These TCRs come from a man between 18 and 35 years old in good health. Some clones in this sample may be carry-over from other donors' samples. Both conserved end residues are part of each CDR3. Each record gives: V gene, D gene, CDR3 length, clone size, J gene, CDR3 DNA, CDR3 protein. D genes are given only for firm matches. Not every row has a clone size; where given, it reads once, few, many or a size class.

TRBV2	NA	13	NA	TRBJ1-2	TGTGCCAGCAGTGAAGAAAGCCGAACTGGCTACACCTTC	CASSEESRTGYTF
TRBV7-3	NA	13	NA	TRBJ1-2	TGTGCCAGCAGTCCCCGGGCGGGGGATGGCTACACCTTC	CASSPRAGDGYTF
TRBV7-2	NA	11	once	TRBJ1-2	TGTGCCAGCTCCTATGGGCTGCCTTACACCTTC	CASSYGLPYTF
TRBV20-1	NA	10	NA	TRBJ2-7	TGCAGTGTCCCCGCTAACGAGCAGTACTTC	CSVPANEQYF
TRBV29-1	NA	15	NA	TRBJ2-1	TGCAGCGTTGACCCTGACACAAACTCCTACAATGAGCAGTTCTTC	CSVDPDTNSYNEQFF
TRBV2	NA	11	NA	TRBJ2-3	TGTGCCAGCAGAGGGGGAGATACGCAGTATTTT	CASRGGDTQYF
TRBV9	TRBD1	15	NA	TRBJ1-6	TGTGCCAGCAGCGCTCTACAGGGGGCTGATTCACCCCTCCACTTT	CASSALQGADSPLHF
TRBV6-1	NA	15	NA	TRBJ2-1	TGTGCCAGCAGTGAATGGAGCGGACCCTACAATGAGCAGTTCTTC	CASSEWSGPYNEQFF
TRBV6-6	NA	14	NA	TRBJ1-1	TGTGCCAGCAGCTCAGGGACCGTGAACACTGAAGCTTTCTTT	CASSSGTVNTEAFF
TRBV4-2	TRBD2	14	NA	TRBJ2-3	TGTGCCAGCAGGGGGACTAGACGCACAGATACGCAGTATTTT	CASRGTRRTDTQYF
TRBV28	NA	12	NA	TRBJ2-3	TGTGCCAGCAGTCTTGCGCGGGGTACGCAGTATTTT	CASSLARGTQYF
TRBV11-2	TRBD2	15	NA	TRBJ2-7	TGTGCCAGCAGCCCCGGGGGAGCGGGAGGGGACGAGCAGTACTTC	CASSPGGAGGDEQYF
TRBV11-2	TRBD2	15	NA	TRBJ2-1	TGTGCCAGCAGGTCTAGCGGGAGTTCCTACAATGAGCAGTTCTTC	CASRSSGSSYNEQFF
TRBV5-1	NA	15	NA	TRBJ2-7	TGCGCCAGCAGCTTGTCGCGGACTGATACCTACGAGCAGTACTTC	CASSLSRTDTYEQYF
TRBV6-1	NA	14	NA	TRBJ2-2	TGTGCCAGCCAGTGGGGGCCAAACACCGGGGAGCTGTTTTTT	CASQWGPNTGELFF
TRBV10-1	NA	14	NA	TRBJ1-1	TGCGCCAGCAGGGGGTTAGGGCAGAACACTGAAGCTTTCTTT	CASRGLGQNTEAFF